One sample yielded the 18 T cell receptor beta chains listed below, sequenced in a study of T-cell memory formation after mild COVID-19. TCRdb re-derived calls from the 5' RACE reads in MiXCR, one entry per CDR3 protein. The data contain almost 550,000 distinct CDR3 sequences, roughly 21% of them seen just once; the ten biggest clones take up under 15%. Sequenced sample: PBMCs or a T cell subset sorted from them (not recorded which). These receptors originate from an adult woman who had mild COVID-19 (a few samples of this study predate the infection). Cell type and time point are not known.

This chain connects TRBV7-9 to TRBJ2-5; tentatively, D is TRBD2 (5 bases). Germline assignment: CDR1 SEHNR and CDR2 FQNEAQ (reference sequence). The ends were cut back, 4 bases at V and 5 bases at J, with 14 bases in the middle. CDR3 length: 14 residues. This CDR3 reads CASSSSWTSETQYF. The CDR3 nucleotides read TGTGCCAGCAGCTCCTCGTGGACTTCGGAGACCCAGTACTTC. Filled out from reference TRBV7-9 and TRBJ2-5, the complete variable domain reads DTGVSQNPRHKITKRGQNVTFRCDPISEHNRLYWYRQTLGQGPEFLTYFQNEAQLEKSRLLSDRFSAERPKGSFSTLEIQRTEQGDSAMYLCASSSSWTSETQYFGPGTRLLVL.

This sequence joins TRBV20-1 and TRBJ2-3; no clear D gene. V shed 2 bases and J shed 0 bases, with 12 bases lying between them. The CDR3 has 15 residues. In germline, CDR1 is DFQATT, CDR2 SNEGSKA (reference sequence). CDR3 amino acids: CSARRFAASTDTQYF. CDR3 coding DNA: TGCAGTGCTAGACGGTTCGCTGCTAGCACAGATACGCAGTATTTT.

V and J are TRBV20-1 and TRBJ2-1; D gene ambiguous. There are 13 residues in the CDR3. Germline V gene data show CDR1 as DFQATT and CDR2 as SNEGSKA (reference sequence). Deletions cut 1 base from V and 10 bases from J, with 14 bases between. The CDR3 protein is CSARAPSFGEQFF. CDR3 DNA sequence: TGCAGTGCTAGAGCCCCCAGCTTTGGGGAGCAGTTCTTC.

This clonotype turned up a few times. This rearrangement joins TRBV18 to TRBJ1-1, with D perhaps TRBD1 (6 bases). With 3 bases removed from V and 8 bases from J, the gap between germline ends came to 19 bases. Germline V lookup: CDR1 KGHSH, CDR2 LQKENI. The CDR3 runs 15 residues. The chain's CDR3 is CASSPRQDSRGEAFF. The CDR3 region has the DNA TGTGCCAGCTCACCTAGACAGGATTCACGCGGAGAAGCTTTCTTT.

The chain carries TRBV12-3 or TRBV12-4 and TRBJ1-1; 8 nucleotides line up with TRBD1. Unmatched junction bases numbered 5, after V lost 7 bases and J lost 1 base. The CDR3 extends over 14 amino acids. CDR3 region: CASTWTGWNTEAFF. The CDR3 nucleotides read TGTGCCAGCACCTGGACAGGGTGGAACACTGAAGCTTTCTTT.

The chain joins TRBV24-1 to TRBJ2-5, with TRBD1 matching over 10 bases. Losses at the gene ends were 4 bases for V and 5 bases for J; bases not matched to a gene: 6. The germline gives CDR1 KGHDR, CDR2 SFDVKD. The CDR3 is 15 amino acids. CDR3 in amino acids: CATSEPDRGKETQYF. DNA for the CDR3: TGTGCCACCAGTGAACCGGACAGGGGGAAGGAGACCCAGTACTTC.

This clonotype was observed a handful of times. The V and J genes are TRBV7-9 and TRBJ2-3; TRBD2 agrees at 12 bases. Trimming at V came to 1 base and at J to 6 bases, leaving 8 bases not matched to a gene. The V gene's germline CDR1 is SEHNR and CDR2 FQNEAQ (reference sequence). This CDR3 has 17 amino acids. CDR3: CASSLGLAGDRGDTQYF. CDR3 bases: TGTGCCAGCAGCTTAGGACTAGCGGGAGATCGAGGGGATACGCAGTATTTT.

The J gene is TRBJ1-2, the V gene TRBV6-6; the D is unclear. This CDR3 has 13 residues. Germline V lookup: CDR1 MNHNY, CDR2 SVGAGI (reference sequence). V lost 8 bases and J lost 2, with 12 bases in between. In DNA, the CDR3 is TGTGCCAGCTGTACCGAACACAACTATGGCTACACCTTC. Its protein is CASCTEHNYGYTF.

This clonotype was seen a few times. The chain is built from TRBV12-3 or TRBV12-4 and TRBJ2-7, with a tentative D call TRBD2 (5 bases). The CDR3 is 13 residues long. V lost 1 base and J 7 bases, leaving 11 bases between the germline ends. CDR3 bases: TGTGCCAGCAGTTTAGATAGACTACGTGAGCAGTACTTC. This codes for CASSLDRLREQYF.

This clonotype has more than one count but fewer than ten. The rearrangement uses TRBV7-9 and TRBJ2-5; 13 bases line up with TRBD2. The CDR3 covers 15 residues. Germline V gene lookup returns CDR1 SEHNR and CDR2 FQNEAQ (reference sequence). The V segment lost 4 bases and the J segment 4 bases; nucleotides outside the gene matches: 3. The CDR3 DNA is TGTGCCAGCAGCTCGGGACTAGCGGGAACAGAGACCCAGTACTTC. It codes for CASSSGLAGTETQYF.

The chain recombines TRBV6-5 with TRBJ1-2; D is uncertain. V was clipped by 0 bases and J by 4 bases, with 9 bases between them. This CDR3 contains 14 residues. Germline loops: CDR1 MNHEY, CDR2 SVGAGI. The CDR3, as DNA: TGTGCCAGCAGTTACTCGGGTGTGGGCTATGGCTACACCTTC. It is translated as CASSYSGVGYGYTF.

V usage is TRBV6-2 or TRBV6-3 and J usage is TRBJ2-7, with D possibly being TRBD1 (5 bases). V lost 2 bases, J lost 3 bases, and 23 bases lay in between. The CDR3 covers 18 residues. Germline CDR1 reads MNHEY; CDR2 reads SVGEGT. CDR3 region: CASSYGSYGQGKNYEQYF. The CDR3 bases are TGTGCCAGCAGTTACGGATCATACGGGCAGGGTAAGAACTACGAGCAGTACTTC.

Details on this clonotype: A read error is possible here, since a much larger clone lies one base away. This sequence joins TRBV18 and TRBJ1-5; D is possibly TRBD1 (6 bases). The CDR3 covers 13 residues. In germline, CDR1 is KGHSH, CDR2 LQKENI. The DNA for the CDR3 is TGTGCCAGCTCACCGGGGGGCGGTCAGCCCAAGCATTTT. It is translated as CASSPGGGQPKHF.

The chain employs TRBV6-5 and TRBJ1-1; maybe TRBD1 (6 bases). CDR1 MNHEY and CDR2 SVGAGI come from the germline V gene. This CDR3 contains 15 residues. V gave up 0 bases and J gave up 4 bases, with 12 bases separating them. CDR3 region: CASSYSAGVGTEAFF. CDR3 sequence (DNA): TGTGCCAGCAGTTACTCGGCAGGGGTGGGCACTGAAGCTTTCTTT.

The chain carries TRBV7-9 and TRBJ2-7, with 10 bases fitting TRBD2. The CDR3 runs to 14 residues. Germline V gene lookup returns CDR1 SEHNR and CDR2 FQNEAQ (reference sequence). Trimming at V came to 5 bases and at J to 5 bases, leaving 6 bases not matched to a gene. The CDR3 sequence is CASSILAGPNEQYF. Written as DNA, the CDR3 is TGTGCCAGCAGCATACTAGCGGGGCCAAACGAGCAGTACTTC.

The gene calls are TRBV29-1 and TRBJ2-5; D unresolved. Trimming pared 4 bases from V and 4 bases from J, leaving 19 bases between. The germline V gene has CDR1 SQVTM and CDR2 ANQGSEA. This CDR3 is built from 15 residues. The CDR3 reads CSVVRPRVTTETQYF. The CDR3 DNA follows: TGCAGCGTTGTGAGGCCCCGGGTCACAACAGAGACCCAGTACTTC.

V gene TRBV2 combines with J gene TRBJ2-7; D is uncertain. Germline V gene sequence: CDR1 SNHLY, CDR2 FYNNEI. The V end was cut by 6 bases, the J end by 3 bases, with 18 bases between. CDR3 length: 15 residues. The CDR3 DNA sequence: TGTGCCAGCAGCCGAAGGGTAGTCCTTAACTACGAGCAGTACTTC. Amino acid sequence: CASSRRVVLNYEQYF. Supplemented by reference TRBV2 and TRBJ2-7, the full variable domain reads EPEVTQTPSHQVTQMGQEVILRCVPISNHLYFYWYRQILGQKVEFLVSFYNNEISEKSEIFDDQFSVERPDGSNFTLKIRSTKLEDSAMYFCASSRRVVLNYEQYFGPGTRLTVT.

This clonotype has only a few counts. The J gene is TRBJ2-7, the V gene TRBV7-3; D is unclear. V was cut by 5 bases and J by 3 bases, with 20 bases left in between. Germline CDR1 is SGHTA and CDR2 is FQGTGA. The CDR3 extends over 16 amino acids. The CDR3, as DNA: TGTGCCAGCAGCCTCGGCCCCCGGGCAGACTTCTACGAGCAGTACTTC. Amino acids: CASSLGPRADFYEQYF.